This entry is about one T cell receptor beta chain. Its antigen is unidentified. This CDR3 contains 15 residues. Per germline, CDR1 MNHNS and CDR2 SASEGT. V was clipped by 1 base and J by 0 bases, with 8 bases between them. The record originates from a study of T cell responses to AZD1222 COVID-19 vaccine. As for the study in general: The study pooled second doses at about 4 or about 12 weeks.

General observations from the study: Spike-specific TCR breadth and depth went up after people got two AZD1222 doses. Within unmutated variant regions lay the reported targets of nearly half of spike-specific TCRs. A mostly white British donor set with more females was recruited, and clonal diversity was possibly underestimated.

Assay: immunoSEQ multiplex PCR; the TCRdb copy retains only in-frame clones and omits some. The data contain 95,000 to 150,000 clones, roughly nine tenths of them singletons. The chain joins TRBV6-1 to TRBJ2-3; D unresolved. The specimen was peripheral blood, collected on day 0 of AZD1222 vaccination. The receptor was derived from an adult in good health. The CDR3 region has the DNA TGTGCCAGCAGTGAAGTAGCACCGAGCACAGATACGCAGTATTTT. Amino acids: CASSEVAPSTDTQYF.